One TCR beta chain is described in this entry. Original methodology: The assay estimated nucleated cells by amplifying reference gene primers. The assay was immunoSEQ multiplex PCR, and TCRdb's table has in-frame clones only and misses some. Clone size and V and J calls were adopted from that table, with D and trimming inferred from the DNA. The table lists over 30,000 clones, around 88% of them singletons, with around 5% in the top ten. Trimming took off 5 bases at V and 4 bases at J, with 12 bases between the two ends. Germline V lookup: CDR1 SGHTA, CDR2 FQGNSA. The CDR3 is 13 residues long. The record originates from a study of blood T cell repertoires in COVID-19. About the research overall: Both acute and convalescent COVID-19 samples were obtained from the United States, Italy and Spain. Sample material is recorded as cDNA or gDNA derived from T cells, B-cell-depleted T cells, or PBMCs.

The V and J genes are TRBV7-2 and TRBJ2-7; tentative D call: TRBD2 (6 bases). The sample comprised peripheral blood. The receptor comes from an older woman with active COVID-19. The CDR3 sequence: CASSPHGGYEQYF. The CDR3 DNA sequence: TGTGCCAGCAGCCCCCACGGGGGTTACGAGCAGTACTTC.